The clone carrying this TCR beta chain was counted a single time. The sample is drawn from a study of blood T cell repertoires in COVID-19. Study as a whole: The analysed material was cDNA or gDNA that came from T cells, B-cell-depleted T cells, or PBMCs.

Trimming left V 5 bases short and J 6 bases short, with 16 bases between. This CDR3 has 13 amino acids. Per germline, CDR1 SQVTM and CDR2 ANQGSEA. Clones were sequenced by immunoSEQ multiplex PCR, and TCRdb holds only the in-frame ones, with some missing. The sample lists 320,000 or so clones; about 90% were seen once. For recovered donors of Cohort 3, there were two negative PCRs, clearance, or symptom resolution. This clonotype originated in a woman in her twenties or thirties who had recovered from COVID-19. Sample: PBMCs or T cells enriched from blood (not recorded which). The gene calls are TRBV29-1 and TRBJ1-1, with a weak D call TRBD1 (5 bases). The CDR3 DNA is TGCAGCGTTACGAAAGGGGTCGGATCTGAAGCTTTCTTT. Its translation: CSVTKGVGSEAFF.